This is a list of T cell receptor beta chains from one sample in a study of T cell responses to AZD1222 COVID-19 vaccine. Assay: immunoSEQ multiplex PCR; the TCRdb copy retains only in-frame clones and omits some. The sample contains under 60,000 clones, around 84% of which appear only once. Specimen: peripheral blood, collected on day 0 of AZD1222 vaccination. These receptors were obtained from an adult in good health. Each CDR3 is given without its conserved first and last residue. Clone sizes are given selectively: once, few, many, or a class where the clone is expanded.

j_call v_call clone_size cdr3_aa
TRBJ2-5 TRBV4-3 NA ASSQWVSGDQETQY
TRBJ1-2 TRBV9 NA ASSPRTDGVYGYT
TRBJ1-4 TRBV6-5 NA ASRPGTANEKLF
TRBJ2-7 TRBV6-5 once ASLSEIGSEQY
TRBJ1-5 TRBV2 NA ASSVRQNQPQH
TRBJ2-1 TRBV5-4 NA ASSFESYNEQF
TRBJ2-5 TRBV5-4 NA ASSLDLLQETQY
TRBJ2-7 TRBV7-2 NA ASSLTGSEQY
TRBJ1-4 TRBV9 NA ASSGEGGGNEKLF
TRBJ2-1 TRBV11-2 NA ASSLMRENEQF
TRBJ1-2 TRBV27 NA ASRNSLGYGYT
TRBJ2-7 TRBV7-9 NA ASSLAFGGQGSIYEQY
TRBJ2-5 TRBV3-1/TRBV3-2 NA ASSLRSQGKETQY
TRBJ2-1 TRBV3-1/TRBV3-2 NA ASSRQGWSYNEQF
TRBJ1-2 TRBV14 NA ASSQTGPNYGYT
TRBJ1-1 TRBV9 few ATSRGVLNTEAF
TRBJ2-2 TRBV5-1 NA ASSHQAGFNTGELF
TRBJ2-7 TRBV4-1 NA ASSQDRGTGQSYEQY
TRBJ1-5 TRBV27 once ASSLSPGTGRQPQH
TRBJ2-2 TRBV6-5 NA ASSLLGVGTGELF
TRBJ2-5 TRBV3-1/TRBV3-2 NA ASSPRQGVNLNQETQY
TRBJ2-2 TRBV9 medium-sized ASSVAEAVTGELF
TRBJ1-5 TRBV28 NA ASSLIGTGVRQPQH
TRBJ1-1 TRBV18 few ASSPTMNTEAF
TRBJ1-2 TRBV3-1/TRBV3-2 NA ASSRARGDGYT
TRBJ2-2 TRBV6-5 NA ASSLAGGNTGELF
TRBJ2-1 TRBV28 NA ASSELAGGPGEQF
TRBJ1-5 TRBV19 NA ASSTGQPNQPQH
TRBJ2-5 TRBV5-8 NA ASSLASSETQY
TRBJ1-2 TRBV6-2/TRBV6-3 NA ASSYIGTALGYGYT
TRBJ1-2 TRBV5-4 NA ASSLGADSDYGYT
TRBJ1-1 TRBV28 few ASSYVWGGAF
TRBJ1-2 TRBV19 once ASSIRRSGYT
TRBJ2-7 TRBV5-6 NA ASSWGQTSSYEQY
TRBJ1-5 TRBV9 NA ASSVATGPGQPQH
TRBJ1-5 TRBV5-1 NA ASSLEGQTNQPQH
TRBJ2-5 TRBV15 NA ATARGQETQY
TRBJ2-1 TRBV7-2 few ASIPDVGTYNEQF
TRBJ2-1 TRBV5-8 NA ASSLLFGTGLDNEQF
TRBJ1-3 TRBV19 NA ASSMWQFSGNTIY
TRBJ1-1 TRBV11-2 once ASSLMAGSTEAF
TRBJ2-4 TRBV18 NA ASSPPNPGQRAKNIQY